The T cell receptor (beta chain) described here comes from a study of T cells in Graves' hyperthyroidism and ophthalmopathy. In the case of this clonotype: Antigen specificity is unknown.

Study-level points and caveats: Among thyroid clonotypes expanded above 0.001, most also appeared in blood.

The source material, RNA transcripts, was used to amplify TCR beta CDR3 regions. First-round RT-PCR of the TCR CDR3 relied on the HTBI primer set. TCRdb re-called the multiplex PCR reads through MiXCR, storing one row per CDR3 protein. The table shows around 350,000 distinct CDR3 sequences, with 20% to 30% occurring only once. The J segment lost 9 bases and the V segment lost 1 base, leaving 4 bases of the junction unmatched. This CDR3 region has 14 residues. Germline lookup yields CDR1 DFQATT and CDR2 SNEGSKA (reference sequence). Material for sequencing was blood. The chain couples TRBV20-1 to TRBJ1-6; 9 bases fit TRBD1. This TCR was recovered from a man aged 50-59 years with Graves' hyperthyroidism. For the CDR3, the DNA is TGCAGTGCTAGAGGCCGGGACAGGGCTTCACCCCTCCACTTT. Translated, it gives CSARGRDRASPLHF.